One T cell receptor beta chain is described in this entry. Its antigen is as yet unknown. This entry comes from a study of cytomegalovirus exposure and HLA in healthy donors. General study results and limits: Accounts indicate the classifier identified cytomegalovirus status with strong specificity and sensitivity.

It was with 60 Vbeta and 13 Jbeta primers that the PCR ran. In the original workflow: Later work found 65 million to 90 million unique TCR beta chains, with around 10 million shared. Sequenced by immunoSEQ multiplex PCR; TCRdb stores in-frame clones only, minus some. V, J and clone size were drawn from that table, and D and trimming were deduced from the DNA. This sample's table reports 55,000 to 80,000 clones. The germline gives CDR1 LNHDA, CDR2 SQIVND (reference sequence). Losses at the gene ends were 6 bases for V and 7 bases for J; bases not matched to a gene: 15. The CDR3 loop spans 17 amino acids.

The J gene is TRBJ1-6, the V gene TRBV19, with 7 bases fitting TRBD1. Source material: PBMCs. The clonotype was recovered from a man aged 40-50 years in good health and CMV-seronegative. CDR3: CASSLPRETGFNSPLHF. CDR3 DNA sequence: TGTGCCAGTAGCCTCCCCCGGGAGACAGGGTTCAATTCACCCCTCCACTTT.